Following are 11 T cell receptor beta chains from one sample sequenced in a study of T cell repertoires in cytomegalovirus infection. No antigens are known for them. TCRdb passed the reads through MiXCR, listing each CDR3 protein once. The data contain some 940,000 distinct CDR3 sequences, approximately 32% of them singletons. The input for sequencing was cultured CD8+ T cells from PBMCs, taken from culture after CMV antigen stimulation. These receptors all stem from a human donor in good health (CMV status not recorded). Some clones in this sample may be carry-over from other donors' samples.

To note about this clonotype: One end of the junction varies from germline; a read error may be responsible. The chain uses TRBV28 and TRBJ2-1; D assignment may be TRBD1 or TRBD2 (5 bases each). Germline V lookup: CDR1 MDHEN, CDR2 SYDVKM. The CDR3 totals 14 residues. The chain's CDR3 is CASSLVGESFHVLF. As DNA, the CDR3 is TGTGCCAGCTCCCTTGTGGGGGAAAGTTTTCACGTCCTCTTC.

There are a few counts of this clonotype. CDR3 sequence (DNA): TGTGCCAGCAGCTTAGGCCGGGGGGTCCACGAGCAGTACTTC. It specifies CASSLGRGVHEQYF. The chain combines TRBV7-8 with TRBJ2-7, with 7 bases matching TRBD2. CDR3 size: 14 residues. Germline V gene lookup returns CDR1 SGHVS and CDR2 FQNEAQ. V was clipped by 1 base and J by 5 bases; unmatched bases: 5. Complete variable domain (other parts from reference TRBV7-8 and TRBJ2-7): GAGVSQSPRYKVAKRGQDVALRCDPISGHVSLFWYQQALGQGPEFLTYFQNEAQLDKSGLPSDRFFAERPEGSVSTLKIQRTQQEDSAVYLCASSLGRGVHEQYFGPGTRLTVT.

The chain employs TRBV20-1 and TRBJ2-7; D might be TRBD2 (5 bases). The CDR3 spans 15 residues. V dropped 3 bases and J dropped 0 bases, with 15 bases sitting between them. Germline CDR1 reads DFQATT; CDR2 reads SNEGSKA (reference sequence). DNA for the CDR3: TGCAGTGCTAGTCCTGGGGAGTACCGCTCCTACGAGCAGTACGTC. This sequence encodes CSASPGEYRSYEQYV.

The chain couples TRBV7-9 to TRBJ1-2, with 9 bases matching TRBD1. CDR1 is SEHNR and CDR2 is FQNEAQ in the germline V gene (reference sequence). V lost 5 bases to trimming and J lost 7 bases; unmatched junction nucleotides: 8. The CDR3 has 14 amino acids. The CDR3 spells CASSPPDRGFGYTF. The CDR3 DNA reads TGTGCCAGCAGCCCTCCCGACAGGGGGTTTGGCTACACCTTC.

This clonotype came up a few times. The chain is built from TRBV19 and TRBJ2-4; unclear D gene. CDR1 and CDR2 from the germline V gene are LNHDA and SQIVND (reference sequence). CDR3 length: 15 residues. V lost 0 bases to trimming and J lost 0 bases, with 6 bases between them. Here the CDR3 reads CASSIDHLAKNIQYF. The CDR3, as DNA: TGTGCCAGTAGTATAGATCATTTAGCCAAAAACATTCAGTACTTC.

The chain joins TRBV20-1 to TRBJ2-1, with 13 positions matching TRBD2. Germline V lookup: CDR1 DFQATT, CDR2 SNEGSKA (reference sequence). Losses at the gene ends were 7 bases for V and 8 bases for J; bases not matched to a gene: 5. CDR3 length equals 13 residues. CDR3 residues: CSGTSGGADEQFF. The CDR3 nucleotides read TGCAGTGGAACTAGCGGGGGGGCCGATGAGCAGTTCTTC.

The rearrangement links TRBV4-2 to TRBJ2-5, with 9 bases that match TRBD1. This CDR3 comprises 16 residues. Trimming took 2 bases from V and 4 from J; bases not matched to a gene: 8. Germline values: CDR1 LGHNA, CDR2 YNFKEQ. This chain's CDR3 is CASSQTDRGLLETQYF. The DNA of the CDR3 is TGTGCCAGCAGCCAAACGGACAGGGGACTTTTAGAGACCCAGTACTTC.

In its sample, this clonotype was seen many times. The V and J genes are TRBV7-6 and TRBJ2-1; a weak D match, TRBD2 (7 bases). V was shortened by 2 bases and J by 7 bases, with 12 bases between the two germline ends. The germline V gene encodes CDR1 SGHVS and CDR2 FNYEAQ. The CDR3 is 14 residues long. The CDR3 DNA reads as TGTGCCAGCAGCTTACGGGGGGCCAGAAATGAGCAGTTCTTC. Protein product: CASSLRGARNEQFF.

With respect to this clonotype: An end of the junction differs from the germline gene, which may be a read error. This chain joins TRBV6-1 and TRBJ1-1; D not resolved. This CDR3 is 13 amino acids long. The V gene's germline CDR1 is MNHNS and CDR2 SASEGT. CDR3 in DNA: TGTGCCAACAGTAGAATACCAGGTGATGAAGCTTTCTTT. Its translation is CANSRIPGDEAFF.

This clonotype was seen a few times. This sequence joins TRBV5-1 and TRBJ2-3; D ambiguous. Germline CDR1 reads SGHRS; CDR2 reads YFSETQ. The CDR3 is made up of 12 amino acids. V lost 0 bases and J 10 bases, leaving 9 bases between the germline ends. CDR3 sequence (DNA): TGCGCCAGCAGCTTGGACGGTAGTGCGCAGTATTTT. As protein: CASSLDGSAQYF. Full variable domain (missing parts from reference TRBV5-1 and TRBJ2-3): KAGVTQTPRYLIKTRGQQVTLSCSPISGHRSVSWYQQTPGQGLQFLFEYFSETQRNKGNFPGRFSGRQFSNSRSEMNVSTLELGDSALYLCASSLDGSAQYFGPGTRLTVL.

Concerning this clonotype: One end of the junction varies from germline; a read error may be responsible. The chain couples TRBV7-6 to TRBJ2-2; 7 nucleotides align to TRBD1. The CDR3 sequence is 13 residues long. CDR1 is SGHVS and CDR2 is FNYEAQ in the germline V gene. DNA of the CDR3: TGTGCCGCCACACAGGGGAGCACCGGGGATCTGTTTTTT. Protein product: CAATQGSTGDLFF.